This TCR beta chain was profiled in a study of blood T cell repertoires in COVID-19. The wider study: PBMCs, B-cell-depleted T cells, or T cells provided the cDNA or gDNA that made up the material.

The V gene lost 6 bases and the J gene lost 2 bases, with 16 bases spanning the gap. This CDR3 is 15 amino acids long. The germline V gene encodes CDR1 KGHSH and CDR2 LQKENI. TCRdb keeps only in-frame clones here, not all; method: immunoSEQ multiplex PCR. The repertoire holds 310,000 or so clones, with about nine tenths as singletons. The sample taken for sequencing was peripheral blood. The receptor was derived from a man under 40 with COVID-19, enrolled during active disease. The genes are TRBV18 and TRBJ1-1, with D possibly being TRBD1 (5 bases). In DNA, the CDR3 is TGTGCCAGCTCGCTGGGTGGGGGGGGAAACACTGAAGCTTTCTTT. It is translated as CASSLGGGGNTEAFF.